This T cell receptor beta chain derives from a study of beta chain features in type 1 diabetes. Across the study: Age, gender, cell numbers and subset yield matched between patients and controls.

Expressed TCRB transcripts were sequenced because the entire RNA isolate underwent reverse transcription. Sequenced by immunoSEQ multiplex PCR; TCRdb stores in-frame clones only, minus some. The repertoire consists of 900,000 or so clones, with roughly 15% occurring once and the leading ten covering roughly 0.025%. Trimming at V came to 3 bases and at J to 2 bases, leaving 4 bases not matched to a gene. Germline-derived CDR1 and CDR2 are SGDLS and YYNGEE. The CDR3 is 15 amino acids. The sequence came from a woman aged 18 to 35 in good health. The gene calls are TRBV9 and TRBJ2-1; 8 nucleotides match TRBD2. Material: naive CD4+ T cells from blood. In DNA, the CDR3 is TGTGCCAGCAGCGAGGTGACTAGCGCCTACAATGAGCAGTTCTTC. The encoded protein is CASSEVTSAYNEQFF.